This T cell receptor beta chain emerged from a study of blood T cell repertoires in COVID-19. Study in general: The cDNA or gDNA used as material had been derived from T cells, B-cell-depleted T cells, or PBMCs.

How the authors handled the data: Estimates of nucleated cell counts were drawn from the amplification of reference gene primers. The assay was immunoSEQ multiplex PCR, and TCRdb's table has in-frame clones only and misses some. V and J calls plus clone size are reproduced from that table; the DNA served to infer D and trimming. Of 55,000 to 70,000 clones in the sample, around nine tenths are singletons; the top ten hold about a fifth. The germline V gene has CDR1 SGHTA and CDR2 FQGTGA. The CDR3 covers 15 residues. The V and J ends lost 0 bases and 8 bases, in that order; junction bases with no gene match: 6.

Sequencing used peripheral blood. The V call is TRBV7-3, the J call TRBJ2-1, with 8 bases identical to TRBD2. This clonotype was obtained from a woman in her fifties or sixties with active or convalescent COVID-19. The CDR3 here is CASSLTSGSVHEQFF. The DNA of the CDR3 is TGTGCCAGCAGCTTAACGAGCGGGAGCGTCCATGAGCAGTTCTTC.